The rows below give T cell receptor beta chains drawn from one sample of a study of blood T cell repertoires in COVID-19. Repertoires were generated with immunoSEQ multiplex PCR, while TCRdb's copy carries only in-frame clones and drops some. There are fewer than 130,000 clones in the sample; 72% occur only once, and less than 10% lies in the top ten. Sequencing was done on a sample of peripheral blood. These receptor sequences come from a woman in her fifties or sixties with acute or convalescent COVID-19. Each CDR3 is given with its conserved first and last residue. Each record gives: V gene, D gene, clone size, J gene, CDR3 protein, CDR3 DNA. A D gene is named only where the DNA matches it firmly. Size is omitted from some rows. Given values are once, few, many or a class for expanded clones.

V: TRBV11-2; D: -; size: once; J: TRBJ2-1; CDR3: CASSFGRQAGLGEQFF; DNA: TGTGCCAGCAGCTTTGGCAGACAGGCTGGTTTGGGTGAGCAGTTCTTC
V: TRBV30; D: TRBD1; size: -; J: TRBJ1-1; CDR3: CAWSRNRLRDRTINTEAFF; DNA: TGTGCCTGGAGTCGAAATCGGCTCCGGGACAGAACAATTAACACTGAAGCTTTCTTT
V: TRBV6-6; D: TRBD1; size: -; J: TRBJ2-2; CDR3: CASSPGQGRTPTGELFF; DNA: TGTGCCAGCAGTCCTGGACAGGGGAGAACTCCCACCGGGGAGCTGTTTTTT
V: TRBV7-9; D: -; size: once; J: TRBJ1-4; CDR3: CASSLASGLEEKLFF; DNA: TGTGCCAGCAGCTTAGCTTCAGGGTTAGAGGAAAAACTGTTTTTT
V: TRBV6-5; D: -; size: once; J: TRBJ2-3; CDR3: CATGVRGATDTQYF; DNA: TGTGCCACGGGAGTGCGGGGTGCCACAGATACGCAGTATTTT
V: TRBV5-4; D: TRBD2; size: -; J: TRBJ2-5; CDR3: CASKEGGLETQYF; DNA: TGTGCCAGCAAGGAGGGAGGGTTAGAGACCCAGTACTTC
V: TRBV19; D: TRBD1; size: -; J: TRBJ2-1; CDR3: CASSYIRDRGALISYNEQFF; DNA: TGTGCCAGTAGCTATATAAGGGACAGGGGAGCTTTGATCTCCTACAATGAGCAGTTCTTC
V: TRBV7-6; D: -; size: -; J: TRBJ2-5; CDR3: CASSLSGARETQYF; DNA: TGTGCCAGCAGCTTAAGTGGGGCGAGGGAGACCCAGTACTTC
V: TRBV19; D: -; size: -; J: TRBJ1-1; CDR3: CASSTGLMNTEAFF; DNA: TGTGCCAGTAGTACGGGACTAATGAACACTGAAGCTTTCTTT
V: TRBV19; D: TRBD1; size: -; J: TRBJ1-5; CDR3: CASSGDRGQPQHF; DNA: TGTGCCAGTAGTGGCGACAGGGGTCAGCCCCAGCATTTT
V: TRBV5-4; D: -; size: -; J: TRBJ2-6; CDR3: CASSLGGRSGANVLTF; DNA: TGTGCCAGCAGCTTGGGGGGCAGGTCTGGGGCCAACGTCCTGACTTTC
V: TRBV24-1; D: -; size: -; J: TRBJ1-2; CDR3: CATSDFGTEHGYTF; DNA: TGTGCCACCAGTGATTTCGGAACAGAACATGGCTACACCTTC
V: TRBV7-6; D: -; size: -; J: TRBJ2-1; CDR3: CASSQQGWGSYNEQFF; DNA: TGTGCCAGCAGCCAACAGGGCTGGGGCTCATACAATGAGCAGTTCTTC
V: TRBV2; D: -; size: -; J: TRBJ1-2; CDR3: CASSGQSYYGYTF; DNA: TGTGCCAGCAGTGGACAGTCATACTACGGCTACACCTTC
V: TRBV15; D: -; size: -; J: TRBJ1-1; CDR3: CATSRDEGWVTEAFF; DNA: TGTGCCACCAGCAGAGACGAGGGTTGGGTCACTGAAGCTTTCTTT
V: TRBV25-1; D: TRBD1; size: -; J: TRBJ1-1; CDR3: CASTRTGTGVAEAFF; DNA: TGTGCCAGCACCCGGACTGGGACAGGGGTGGCTGAAGCTTTCTTT
V: TRBV28; D: -; size: -; J: TRBJ1-1; CDR3: CASSFGGGVITEAFF; DNA: TGTGCCAGCAGTTTTGGTGGGGGGGTGATCACTGAAGCTTTCTTT
V: TRBV5-8; D: -; size: -; J: TRBJ2-7; CDR3: CASSQLTGGQVEQYF; DNA: TGTGCCAGCAGCCAGCTTACCGGCGGGCAGGTCGAGCAGTACTTC
V: TRBV6-5; D: -; size: -; J: TRBJ1-1; CDR3: CASRRSPGRTEAFF; DNA: TGTGCCAGCAGACGGTCGCCAGGTAGGACTGAAGCTTTCTTT
V: TRBV27; D: -; size: few; J: TRBJ2-6; CDR3: CASSLTYSGANVLTF; DNA: TGTGCCAGCAGTTTGACATATTCTGGGGCCAACGTCCTGACTTTC
V: TRBV5-1; D: -; size: -; J: TRBJ2-3; CDR3: CASSFGRGLRTDTQYF; DNA: TGCGCCAGCAGCTTTGGGCGGGGGCTAAGGACAGATACGCAGTATTTT
V: TRBV10-2; D: -; size: -; J: TRBJ1-1; CDR3: CASRALQGQGSEAFF; DNA: TGCGCCAGCAGGGCCCTTCAGGGGCAAGGATCTGAAGCTTTCTTT
V: TRBV7-8; D: TRBD1; size: -; J: TRBJ1-6; CDR3: CASSQDRGIYNSPLHF; DNA: TGTGCCAGCAGCCAAGACAGGGGGATCTATAATTCACCCCTCCACTTT
V: TRBV30; D: TRBD1; size: -; J: TRBJ1-2; CDR3: CAWTGGQGYGYTF; DNA: TGTGCCTGGACAGGGGGCCAAGGGTATGGCTACACCTTC
V: TRBV4-1; D: -; size: -; J: TRBJ2-6; CDR3: CASSQDRGTSGANVLTF; DNA: TGCGCCAGCAGCCAAGATCGGGGGACCTCTGGGGCCAACGTCCTGACTTTC
V: TRBV10-3; D: TRBD1; size: -; J: TRBJ2-7; CDR3: CAISVGQGAGEQYF; DNA: TGTGCCATCAGTGTCGGTCAGGGGGCGGGGGAGCAGTACTTC
V: TRBV24-1; D: TRBD1; size: -; J: TRBJ1-4; CDR3: CATSDPTGGPGKLFF; DNA: TGTGCCACCAGTGACCCGACAGGGGGCCCGGGAAAACTGTTTTTT
V: TRBV15; D: -; size: -; J: TRBJ2-2; CDR3: CATSRESGELFF; DNA: TGTGCCACCAGCAGAGAATCTGGGGAGCTGTTTTTT
V: TRBV6-2/TRBV6-3; D: -; size: -; J: TRBJ2-7; CDR3: CASSYSTQGDFSPHEQYF; DNA: TGTGCCAGCAGTTACTCGACTCAGGGGGACTTTAGCCCACACGAGCAGTACTTC
V: TRBV12-5; D: TRBD2; size: once; J: TRBJ2-7; CDR3: CASGALAGGRQYF; DNA: TGTGCTAGTGGTGCTCTAGCGGGGGGAAGGCAGTACTTC
V: TRBV7-9; D: -; size: few; J: TRBJ1-1; CDR3: CASSPLGKVTEAFF; DNA: TGTGCCAGCAGCCCCCTGGGCAAGGTCACTGAAGCTTTCTTT
V: TRBV6-1; D: -; size: -; J: TRBJ1-5; CDR3: CASSEAGGTQHF; DNA: TGTGCCAGCAGTGAAGCCGGGGGGACCCAGCATTTT
V: TRBV6-5; D: TRBD1; size: -; J: TRBJ1-2; CDR3: CASSYYGSDRDGYTF; DNA: TGTGCCAGCAGTTACTACGGGTCCGACAGGGATGGCTACACCTTC
V: TRBV6-1; D: -; size: -; J: TRBJ1-5; CDR3: CASSDEGGRNQPQHF; DNA: TGTGCCAGCAGTGATGAGGGGGGGCGGAATCAGCCCCAGCATTTT
V: TRBV30; D: -; size: -; J: TRBJ1-1; CDR3: CAWSAPGGTGPEAFF; DNA: TGTGCCTGGAGTGCCCCTGGGGGGACGGGGCCAGAAGCTTTCTTT
V: TRBV23-1; D: -; size: -; J: TRBJ1-5; CDR3: CASSHRTNQPQHF; DNA: TGCGCCAGCAGTCATCGGACTAATCAGCCCCAGCATTTT
V: TRBV6-4; D: TRBD1; size: -; J: TRBJ2-7; CDR3: CASRVSGQGDPYEQYF; DNA: TGTGCCAGCAGGGTATCAGGCCAGGGGGATCCCTACGAGCAGTACTTC
V: TRBV28; D: TRBD1; size: -; J: TRBJ1-6; CDR3: CASRTRDSNNSPLHF; DNA: TGTGCCAGCAGAACCCGGGACAGCAACAATTCACCCCTCCACTTT
V: TRBV10-3; D: TRBD1; size: -; J: TRBJ1-2; CDR3: CAISDRDRDYGYTF; DNA: TGTGCCATCAGTGACCGGGACAGGGACTATGGCTACACCTTC
V: TRBV11-3; D: TRBD1; size: -; J: TRBJ1-1; CDR3: CASSSTGRTEAFF; DNA: TGTGCCAGCAGCTCGACAGGGCGGACTGAAGCTTTCTTT
V: TRBV10-3; D: -; size: -; J: TRBJ1-5; CDR3: CAISGQRGGQPQHF; DNA: TGTGCCATCAGTGGCCAGCGGGGCGGTCAGCCCCAGCATTTT